Following are 22 T cell receptor beta chains from one sample sequenced in a study of identifying expanded T cells in peripheral blood. Generated by immunoSEQ multiplex PCR, the TCRdb table keeps only in-frame clones and is missing some. This sample carries 55,000 to 75,000 clones, roughly 86% of them seen once, and the ten largest clones take roughly 4.5%. Sequencing was done on a sample of blood. These receptors were obtained from a person between 18 and 75 years old in good health.

The chain is built from TRBV11-2 and TRBJ2-1; D call uncertain. This CDR3 region has 12 residues. Trimming pared 0 bases from V and 7 bases from J, leaving 4 bases between. Germline CDR1 reads SGHAT; CDR2 reads FQNNGV. CDR3 sequence reads: CASSLEGNEQFF. The CDR3 DNA follows: TGTGCCAGCAGCTTAGAAGGGAATGAGCAGTTCTTC.

V and J are TRBV6-1 and TRBJ2-7, with D perhaps TRBD1 or TRBD2 (6 bases each). The V end lost 3 bases, the J end lost 6 bases, and 15 bases lay between the germline ends. CDR3 length: 14 residues. Germline-derived CDR1 and CDR2 are MNHNS and SASEGT. The CDR3 region has the DNA TGTGCCAGCAGTGATAACAGGGAGGTAATCGAGCAGTACTTC. This gives the protein CASSDNREVIEQYF.

The chain is built from TRBV6-4 and TRBJ2-2, with 8 positions matching TRBD2. This CDR3 comprises 16 residues. In germline, CDR1 is MRHNA, CDR2 SNTAGT. The V gene end was trimmed by 4 bases and the J gene end by 1 base; junction bases not matched to a gene: 5. The CDR3 sequence is CASSAHTSGNTGELFF. CDR3 bases: TGTGCCAGCAGTGCTCACACTAGCGGGAACACCGGGGAGCTGTTTTTT.

The gene calls are TRBV15 and TRBJ1-5; possibly TRBD1 for D (5 bases). The CDR3 extends over 16 amino acids. Trimming shortened V by 2 bases and J by 1 base, and 12 bases separated the two germline ends. CDR1 and CDR2 (germline): LNHNV, YYDKDF (reference sequence). In DNA, the CDR3 is TGTGCCACCAGCAGATCCCTATGGGGGAGCAATCAGCCCCAGCATTTT. This sequence encodes CATSRSLWGSNQPQHF.

In its sample, this clone was seen a few times. The CDR3 reads CSVARTDRTEAFF. The DNA for the CDR3 is TGCAGCGTTGCCCGGACAGATCGCACTGAAGCTTTCTTT. The genes are TRBV29-1 and TRBJ1-1; maybe TRBD1 (6 bases). This CDR3 region has 13 residues. V dropped 4 bases and J dropped 4 bases, with 13 bases sitting between them. The germline gives CDR1 SQVTM, CDR2 ANQGSEA.

V usage is TRBV11-3 and J usage is TRBJ2-2; D gene uncertain. The length of the CDR3 is 15 residues. Germline V gene sequence: CDR1 SGHNT, CDR2 YENEEA. Trimming removed 0 bases from V and 4 bases from J, with 9 bases in between. The CDR3 nucleotides read TGTGCCAGCAGCTTAGATCGGCAACCCACCGGGGAGCTGTTTTTT. Encoded protein: CASSLDRQPTGELFF.

This clone was seen a single time. V is TRBV6-1 and J is TRBJ2-5; D unresolved. This CDR3 spans 12 amino acids. Trimming took off 1 base at V and 5 bases at J, with 5 bases between the two ends. From germline, CDR1 is MNHNS and CDR2 SASEGT. The CDR3, as DNA: TGTGCCAGCAGTGAAGGTTTGGAGACCCAGTACTTC. Amino acid sequence: CASSEGLETQYF.

The V call is TRBV18, the J call TRBJ1-5, with D possibly matching TRBD1 (5 bases). Trimming removed 4 bases at V and 6 bases at J, with 16 bases between. CDR3 length equals 15 residues. In germline, CDR1 is KGHSH, CDR2 LQKENI. The CDR3 DNA reads TGTGCCAGCTCACTGGGGCAGGGTGGTAGTCAGCCCCAGCATTTT. As protein: CASSLGQGGSQPQHF. Together with reference TRBV18 and TRBJ1-5, the CDR3 gives the full variable domain: NAGVMQNPRHLVRRRGQEARLRCSPMKGHSHVYWYRQLPEEGLKFMVYLQKENIIDESGMPKERFSAEFPKEGPSILRIQQVVRGDSAAYFCASSLGQGGSQPQHFGDGTRLSIL.

V is TRBV2 and J is TRBJ2-3; 9 bases line up with TRBD2. Trimming took 11 bases from V and 6 from J; bases not matched to a gene: 12. Germline CDR1 is SNHLY and CDR2 is FYNNEI. This CDR3 has 14 residues. The DNA for the CDR3 is TGTGCCTGCCGGGTTGCGGGGGGGCCGGATACGCAGTATTTT. Translating gives CACRVAGGPDTQYF.

The chain recombines TRBV9 with TRBJ2-7; D perhaps matches TRBD2 (6 bases). Germline V gene lookup returns CDR1 SGDLS and CDR2 YYNGEE. The V and J ends lost 3 bases and 8 bases respectively, with 24 bases between them. This CDR3 has 16 amino acids. CDR3 in DNA: TGTGCCAGCAGCGGGGAGCCTGCGGGACCGCTACATAAGCAGTACTTC. Translated, it gives CASSGEPAGPLHKQYF.

The rearrangement joins TRBV6-1 to TRBJ2-1; D might be TRBD2 (5 bases). Deletions cut 3 bases from V and 2 bases from J, with 14 bases between. Looked up from germline, CDR1 is MNHNS and CDR2 is SASEGT. The CDR3 loop spans 16 amino acids. The CDR3 DNA follows: TGTGCCAGCAGTGAGAGGGATGGGAATCCCTACAATGAGCAGTTCTTC. Translation: CASSERDGNPYNEQFF.

The genes are TRBV27 and TRBJ2-5, with 7 bases fitting TRBD1. The junction had 2 bases not matched to a gene; V was cut back by 4 bases and J by 3 bases. The CDR3 runs 13 residues. CDR1 and CDR2 (germline): MNHEY, SMNVEV (reference sequence). The CDR3 DNA follows: TGTGCCAGCAGTTGGACAGGAAAAGAGACCCAGTACTTC. It encodes CASSWTGKETQYF.

The rearrangement joins TRBV19 to TRBJ2-1; TRBD2 matches at 12 bases. Germline V gives CDR1 LNHDA, CDR2 SQIVND (reference sequence). Germline trimming cut 3 bases from V and 10 bases from J; bases unmatched to any gene: 1. The CDR3 is made up of 13 amino acids. The CDR3 reads CASSIGLAGEQFF. The CDR3 DNA reads as TGTGCCAGTAGTATTGGACTAGCGGGAGAGCAGTTCTTC.

CDR3 bases: TGTGCCAGCAGTTTAGCACAGTCCTATGGCTACACCTTC. It yields the protein CASSLAQSYGYTF. The chain has TRBV28 and TRBJ1-2; D is unclear. V dropped 2 bases and J dropped 4 bases, with 8 bases sitting between them. The CDR3 is 13 amino acids. Germline values: CDR1 MDHEN, CDR2 SYDVKM.

This rearrangement joins TRBV14 to TRBJ1-1; maybe TRBD1 (5 bases). Trimming took off 0 bases at V and 11 bases at J, with 13 bases between the two ends. Germline-derived CDR1 and CDR2 are SGHDN and FVKESK. The CDR3 spans 13 residues. The CDR3 DNA reads as TGTGCCAGCAGCCAAGATCTAGGGGCGCGCGCTTTCTTT. Residues: CASSQDLGARAFF.

The chain combines TRBV5-1 with TRBJ2-5; 7 bases line up with TRBD2. Germline V lookup: CDR1 SGHRS, CDR2 YFSETQ. The CDR3 has 13 residues. Losses at the gene ends were 5 bases for V and 4 bases for J; bases not matched to a gene: 5. The CDR3, as DNA: TGCGCCAGCAGGGAGACTAGCTTAGAGACCCAGTACTTC. It is translated as CASRETSLETQYF. Full variable domain (rest looked up from reference TRBV5-1 and TRBJ2-5): KAGVTQTPRYLIKTRGQQVTLSCSPISGHRSVSWYQQTPGQGLQFLFEYFSETQRNKGNFPGRFSGRQFSNSRSEMNVSTLELGDSALYLCASRETSLETQYFGPGTRLLVL.

The chain employs TRBV7-8 and TRBJ2-7; the match to TRBD1 covers 9 bases. CDR3 length: 16 residues. Germline trimming cut 3 bases from V and 1 base from J; bases unmatched to any gene: 7. Germline lookup yields CDR1 SGHVS and CDR2 FQNEAQ. In DNA, the CDR3 is TGTGCCAGCAGCTTCCTGTCCGGGACAGGGTCCTACGAGCAGTACTTC. Its protein is CASSFLSGTGSYEQYF.

DNA of the CDR3: TGTGCCAGCAGCTACAGTACCGAGGGGAATGAGCAGTTCTTC. It is translated as CASSYSTEGNEQFF. The rearrangement links TRBV6-5 to TRBJ2-1; the D call may be TRBD1 or TRBD2 (5 bases each). Trimming stripped 6 bases from V and 7 bases from J, with 16 bases between. The CDR3 is made up of 14 amino acids. Germline assignment: CDR1 MNHEY and CDR2 SVGAGI.

The chain couples TRBV6-4 to TRBJ2-1; 15 bases are shared with TRBD2. There are 16 residues in the CDR3. Germline CDR1 is MRHNA and CDR2 is SNTAGT. The J segment lost 6 bases and the V segment lost 0 bases, leaving 0 bases of the junction unmatched. CDR3 sequence: CASSDSGLAGGNEQFF. DNA for the CDR3: TGTGCCAGCAGTGACTCGGGACTAGCGGGGGGCAATGAGCAGTTCTTC.

V is TRBV4-2 and J is TRBJ2-6, with unresolved D. The length of the CDR3 is 17 residues. Trimming stripped 6 bases from V and 0 bases from J, with 15 bases between. CDR1 LGHNA and CDR2 YNFKEQ come from the germline V gene. The CDR3 is CASRGWSGLSGANVLTF. The CDR3 DNA sequence: TGTGCCAGCAGGGGTTGGTCAGGCCTCTCTGGGGCCAACGTCCTGACTTTC.

This rearrangement joins TRBV15 to TRBJ2-3; 9 nucleotides match TRBD1. The CDR3 runs to 15 residues. Germline values: CDR1 LNHNV, CDR2 YYDKDF (reference sequence). V dropped 1 base and J dropped 1; count of bases not matched to a gene: 0. The CDR3 region has the DNA TGTGCCACCAGCAGAGGGGACAGGGGCACAGATACGCAGTATTTT. It specifies CATSRGDRGTDTQYF.

For the CDR3, the DNA is TGTGCCACCGCGAATTTACCAGGATATTCACCCCTCCACTTT. Protein product: CATANLPGYSPLHF. The genes are TRBV28 and TRBJ1-6; D not resolved. Germline CDR1 MDHEN, CDR2 SYDVKM. Trimming stripped 10 bases from V and 8 bases from J, with 18 bases between. This CDR3 comprises 14 residues.